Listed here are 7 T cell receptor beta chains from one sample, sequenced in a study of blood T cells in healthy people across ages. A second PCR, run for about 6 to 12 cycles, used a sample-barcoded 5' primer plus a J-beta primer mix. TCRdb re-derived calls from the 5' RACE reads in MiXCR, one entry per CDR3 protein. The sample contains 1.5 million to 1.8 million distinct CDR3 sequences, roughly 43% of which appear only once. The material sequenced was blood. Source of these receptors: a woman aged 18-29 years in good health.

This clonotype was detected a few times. CDR3 region: CASSQDTAEPTGELFF. The CDR3 DNA follows: TGTGCCAGCAGCCAAGATACGGCGGAGCCCACCGGGGAGCTGTTTTTT. The chain couples TRBV14 to TRBJ2-2; D is undetermined. The CDR3 has 16 amino acids. Germline CDR1 and CDR2: SGHDN and FVKESK. V was clipped by 0 bases and J by 4 bases, with 12 bases between them.

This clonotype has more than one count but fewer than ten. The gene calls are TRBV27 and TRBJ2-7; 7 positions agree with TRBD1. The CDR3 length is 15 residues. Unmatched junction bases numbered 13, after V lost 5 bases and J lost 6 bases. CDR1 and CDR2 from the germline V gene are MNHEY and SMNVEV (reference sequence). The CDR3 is CASSRQGGLFSEQYF. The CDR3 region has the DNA TGTGCCAGCAGTCGACAGGGTGGGCTCTTCTCCGAGCAGTACTTC.

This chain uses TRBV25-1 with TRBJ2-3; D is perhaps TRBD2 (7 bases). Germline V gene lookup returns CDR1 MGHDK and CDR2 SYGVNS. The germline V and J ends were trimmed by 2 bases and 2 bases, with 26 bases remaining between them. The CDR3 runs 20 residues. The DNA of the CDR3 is TGTGCCAGCAGTGAAGCTAGGGGGGGGCCTTTGGACCGAAACACAGATACGCAGTATTTT. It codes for CASSEARGGPLDRNTDTQYF.

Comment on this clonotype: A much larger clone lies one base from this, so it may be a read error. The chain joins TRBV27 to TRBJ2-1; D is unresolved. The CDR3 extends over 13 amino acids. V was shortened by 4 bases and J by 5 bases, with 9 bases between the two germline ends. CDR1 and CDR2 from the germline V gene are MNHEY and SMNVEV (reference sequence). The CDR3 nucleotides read TGTGCCAGCAGTTACCGGGCCGACAATGAGCAGTTCTTC. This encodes CASSYRADNEQFF.

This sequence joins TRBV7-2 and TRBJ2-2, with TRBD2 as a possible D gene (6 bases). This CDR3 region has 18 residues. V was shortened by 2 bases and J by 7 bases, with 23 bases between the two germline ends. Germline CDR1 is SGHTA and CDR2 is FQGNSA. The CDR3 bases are TGTGCCAGCAGCTTAATAACAACGAGACTAGGGGCCAACGGGGAGCTGTTTTTT. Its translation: CASSLITTRLGANGELFF.

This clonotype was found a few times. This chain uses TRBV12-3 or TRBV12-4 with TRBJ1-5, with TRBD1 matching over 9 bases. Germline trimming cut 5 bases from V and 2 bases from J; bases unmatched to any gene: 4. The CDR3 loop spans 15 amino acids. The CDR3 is CASSGGQGGNQPQHF. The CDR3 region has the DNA TGTGCCAGCAGTGGGGGACAGGGCGGCAATCAGCCCCAGCATTTT.

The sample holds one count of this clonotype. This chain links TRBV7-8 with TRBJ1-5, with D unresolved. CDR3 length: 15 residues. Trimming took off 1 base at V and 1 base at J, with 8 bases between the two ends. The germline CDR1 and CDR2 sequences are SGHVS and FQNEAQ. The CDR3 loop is CASSLGPASNQPQHF. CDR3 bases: TGTGCCAGCAGCTTAGGTCCAGCGAGCAATCAGCCCCAGCATTTT.